The 11 T cell receptor beta chains presented below share a single source sample, sequenced in a study of human T cells and chemical hapten exposure. TCRdb re-derived calls from the RACE reads in MiXCR, one entry per CDR3 protein. The table includes fewer than 60,000 distinct CDR3 sequences, around 11% detected once. Time point noted: pre-sensitization, week 0. This sample's treatment: therapeutic diphenylcyclopropenone sensitization with weekly scalp DPC. Sequencing was performed on whole blood, taken in connection with sensitization to the hapten diphenylcyclopropenone (DPC). These receptors were obtained from a woman aged 40 to 50 with alopecia areata. Some clones in this sample may be carry-over from other donors' samples.

This clonotype was counted a few times. V is TRBV7-9 and J is TRBJ1-5, with TRBD1 as a possible D gene (6 bases). With 1 base removed from V and 2 bases from J, the gap between germline ends came to 15 bases. Germline assignment: CDR1 SEHNR and CDR2 FQNEAQ (reference sequence). The CDR3 runs 17 residues. As DNA, the CDR3 is TGTGCCAGCAGCTTAGTAGGGGGGGCGTCGGGCAATCAGCCCCAGCATTTT. Residues: CASSLVGGASGNQPQHF.

The sample holds a few counts of this clonotype. Here the CDR3 reads CASSLGIGGPETQYF. The DNA for the CDR3 is TGTGCCAGCAGCTTAGGCATAGGGGGCCCAGAGACCCAGTACTTC. J is TRBJ2-5 and V is TRBV7-2, with 7 nucleotides matching TRBD1. Trimming removed 1 base from V and 4 bases from J; junction bases left unmatched: 6. The CDR3 totals 15 residues. Germline V CDR1 and CDR2: SGHTA, FQGNSA.

The V call is TRBV28, the J call TRBJ2-1, with no clear D. Looked up from germline, CDR1 is MDHEN and CDR2 is SYDVKM. This CDR3 region has 11 residues. V lost 6 bases and J lost 9, with 9 bases in between. The CDR3: CASSLLSEQFF. In DNA form, the CDR3 reads TGTGCCAGCAGCCTACTTAGTGAGCAGTTCTTC.

There are many counts of this clonotype. J is TRBJ2-2 and V is TRBV29-1; D unclear. The CDR3 spans 12 residues. Per the germline V gene, CDR1 is SQVTM and CDR2 is ANQGSEA. Trimming stripped 3 bases from V and 7 bases from J, with 9 bases between. The DNA for the CDR3 is TGCAGCGTTGAGGTAGTAGTCGGGGAGCTGTTTTTT. This translates into CSVEVVVGELFF.

V gene TRBV28 combines with J gene TRBJ1-2, with 9 nucleotides matching TRBD1. This CDR3 spans 12 amino acids. Germline lookup yields CDR1 MDHEN and CDR2 SYDVKM. V lost 3 bases and J lost 8; bases outside the gene matches: 1. In nucleotides, the CDR3 is TGTGCCAGCAGTTTCGGGACAGGGGGCTACACCTTC. Translating it yields CASSFGTGGYTF.

This clonotype has more than one count but fewer than ten. The gene calls are TRBV9 and TRBJ2-7; D gene unclear. V was pared by 4 bases and J by 2 bases, with 7 bases between. CDR3 length equals 12 residues. Germline V gene lookup returns CDR1 SGDLS and CDR2 YYNGEE. The CDR3 sequence: CASSSGPYEQYF. CDR3 DNA: TGTGCCAGCAGCTCTGGCCCCTACGAGCAGTACTTC.

The rearrangement uses TRBV18 and TRBJ2-1; TRBD1 aligns across 9 bases. In germline, CDR1 is KGHSH, CDR2 LQKENI. The CDR3 loop spans 17 amino acids. Trimming took 0 bases from V and 7 from J; bases not matched to a gene: 10. The CDR3 DNA sequence: TGTGCCAGCTCACCACCATCAGGGGGACAGGGACAAAATGAGCAGTTCTTC. Protein: CASSPPSGGQGQNEQFF. The entire variable domain, with the rest obtained from reference TRBV18 and TRBJ2-1, is as follows: NAGVMQNPRHLVRRRGQEARLRCSPMKGHSHVYWYRQLPEEGLKFMVYLQKENIIDESGMPKERFSAEFPKEGPSILRIQQVVRGDSAAYFCASSPPSGGQGQNEQFFGPGTRLTVL.

This clonotype showed up many times. The genes are TRBV6-5 and TRBJ1-2; D is undetermined. The CDR3 has 13 amino acids. The germline V gene has CDR1 MNHEY and CDR2 SVGAGI. V was clipped by 6 bases and J by 0 bases, with 8 bases between them. The CDR3 loop reads CASRRGANYGYTF. The CDR3 DNA reads TGTGCCAGCAGGCGAGGAGCTAACTATGGCTACACCTTC.

This clonotype was seen at least ten times. V and J are TRBV7-9 and TRBJ2-5; 13 bases agree with TRBD2. Unmatched junction bases numbered 8, after V lost 5 bases and J lost 5 bases. The CDR3 covers 16 residues. Per the germline V gene, CDR1 is SEHNR and CDR2 is FQNEAQ (reference sequence). This CDR3 reads CASSPGLAGDGETQYF. CDR3 nucleotide sequence: TGTGCCAGCAGCCCCGGACTAGCGGGAGATGGGGAGACCCAGTACTTC.

V is TRBV7-2 and J is TRBJ1-4; D is unclear. The CDR3 is 15 residues long. Between the trimmed V and J ends, which lost 5 bases and 4 bases, there was a span of 14 bases. Germline V lookup: CDR1 SGHTA, CDR2 FQGNSA. CDR3 sequence: CASSPQGLGNEKLFF. DNA of the CDR3: TGTGCCAGCAGCCCGCAAGGGCTGGGTAATGAAAAACTGTTTTTT.

V and J are TRBV9 and TRBJ1-3; D might be TRBD1 (6 bases). V was trimmed by 3 bases and J by 3 bases, leaving 13 bases between them. The CDR3 contains 15 residues. The germline V gene has CDR1 SGDLS and CDR2 YYNGEE. The CDR3 here is CASSDTGTHGNTIYF. CDR3 sequence (DNA): TGTGCCAGCAGCGACACAGGGACCCATGGAAACACCATATATTTT. The full variable domain, rest sourced from reference TRBV9 and TRBJ1-3, is DSGVTQTPKHLITATGQRVTLRCSPRSGDLSVYWYQQSLDQGLQFLIQYYNGEERAKGNILERFSAQQFPDLHSELNLSSLELGDSALYFCASSDTGTHGNTIYFGEGSWLTVV.